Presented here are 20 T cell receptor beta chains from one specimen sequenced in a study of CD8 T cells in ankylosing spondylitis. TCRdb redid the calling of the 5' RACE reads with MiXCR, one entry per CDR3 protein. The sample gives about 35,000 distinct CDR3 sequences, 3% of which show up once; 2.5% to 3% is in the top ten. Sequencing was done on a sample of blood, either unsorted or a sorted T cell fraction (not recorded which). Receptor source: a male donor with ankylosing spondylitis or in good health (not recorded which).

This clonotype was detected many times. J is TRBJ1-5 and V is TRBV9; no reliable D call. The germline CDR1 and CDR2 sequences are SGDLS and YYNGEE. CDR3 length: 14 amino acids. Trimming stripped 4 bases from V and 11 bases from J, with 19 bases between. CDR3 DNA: TGTGCCAGCAGCCCCTTGGACCTGCCAGTCGCCCAGCATTTT. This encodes CASSPLDLPVAQHF.

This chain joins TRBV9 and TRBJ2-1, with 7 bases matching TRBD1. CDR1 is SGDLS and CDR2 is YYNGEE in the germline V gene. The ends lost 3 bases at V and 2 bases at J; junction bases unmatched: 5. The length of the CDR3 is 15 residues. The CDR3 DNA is TGTGCCAGCAGCGGAGAGGGACAGCCCTACAATGAGCAGTTCTTC. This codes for CASSGEGQPYNEQFF. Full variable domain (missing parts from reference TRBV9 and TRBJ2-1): DSGVTQTPKHLITATGQRVTLRCSPRSGDLSVYWYQQSLDQGLQFLIQYYNGEERAKGNILERFSAQQFPDLHSELNLSSLELGDSALYFCASSGEGQPYNEQFFGPGTRLTVL.

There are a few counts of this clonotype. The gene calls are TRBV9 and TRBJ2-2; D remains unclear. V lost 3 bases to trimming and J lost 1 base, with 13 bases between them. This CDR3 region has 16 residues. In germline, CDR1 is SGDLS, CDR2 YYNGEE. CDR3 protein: CASSEMAGVNTGELFF. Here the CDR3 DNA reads TGTGCCAGCAGCGAGATGGCAGGAGTGAACACCGGGGAGCTGTTTTTT.

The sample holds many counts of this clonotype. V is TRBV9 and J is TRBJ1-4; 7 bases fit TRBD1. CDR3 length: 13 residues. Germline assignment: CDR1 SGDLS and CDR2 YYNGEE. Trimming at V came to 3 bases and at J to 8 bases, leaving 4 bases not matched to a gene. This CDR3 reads CASSGGTAEKLFF. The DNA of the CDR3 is TGTGCCAGCAGCGGCGGGACAGCCGAAAAACTGTTTTTT.

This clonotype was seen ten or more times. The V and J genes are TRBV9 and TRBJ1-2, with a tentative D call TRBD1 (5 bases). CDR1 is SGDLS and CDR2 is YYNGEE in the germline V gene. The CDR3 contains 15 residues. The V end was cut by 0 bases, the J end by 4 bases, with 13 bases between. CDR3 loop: CASSVEGTWGYGYTF. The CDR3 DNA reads TGTGCCAGCAGCGTAGAAGGGACTTGGGGCTATGGCTACACCTTC.

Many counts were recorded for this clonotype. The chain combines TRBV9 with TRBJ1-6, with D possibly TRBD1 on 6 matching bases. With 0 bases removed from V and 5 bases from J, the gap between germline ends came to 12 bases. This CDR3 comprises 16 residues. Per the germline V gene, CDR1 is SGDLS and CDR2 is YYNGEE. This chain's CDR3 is CASSVEPGAHNSPLHF. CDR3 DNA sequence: TGTGCCAGCAGCGTAGAGCCAGGGGCTCATAATTCACCCCTCCACTTT. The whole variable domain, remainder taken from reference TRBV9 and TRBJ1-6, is DSGVTQTPKHLITATGQRVTLRCSPRSGDLSVYWYQQSLDQGLQFLIQYYNGEERAKGNILERFSAQQFPDLHSELNLSSLELGDSALYFCASSVEPGAHNSPLHFGNGTRLTVT.

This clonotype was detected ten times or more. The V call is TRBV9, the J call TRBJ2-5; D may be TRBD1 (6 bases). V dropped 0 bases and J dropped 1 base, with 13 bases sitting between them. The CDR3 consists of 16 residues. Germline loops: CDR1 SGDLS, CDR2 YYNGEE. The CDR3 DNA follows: TGTGCCAGCAGCGTAGATGGAGCAGGGGTCCAAGAGACCCAGTACTTC. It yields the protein CASSVDGAGVQETQYF. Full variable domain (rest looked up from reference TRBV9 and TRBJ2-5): DSGVTQTPKHLITATGQRVTLRCSPRSGDLSVYWYQQSLDQGLQFLIQYYNGEERAKGNILERFSAQQFPDLHSELNLSSLELGDSALYFCASSVDGAGVQETQYFGPGTRLLVL.

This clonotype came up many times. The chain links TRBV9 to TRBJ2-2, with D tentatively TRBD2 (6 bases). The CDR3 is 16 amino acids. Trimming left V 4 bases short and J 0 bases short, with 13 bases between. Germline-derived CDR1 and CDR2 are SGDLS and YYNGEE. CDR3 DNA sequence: TGTGCCAGCAGCACGGGACTTCCTTCGAACACCGGGGAGCTGTTTTTT. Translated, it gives CASSTGLPSNTGELFF.

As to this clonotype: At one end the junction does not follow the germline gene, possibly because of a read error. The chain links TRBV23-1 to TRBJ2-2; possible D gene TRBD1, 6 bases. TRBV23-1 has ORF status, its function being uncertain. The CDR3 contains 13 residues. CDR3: CASSQQGSAELFF. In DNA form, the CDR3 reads TGTGCCAGCAGTCAACAGGGAAGCGCGGAGCTGTTTTTT.

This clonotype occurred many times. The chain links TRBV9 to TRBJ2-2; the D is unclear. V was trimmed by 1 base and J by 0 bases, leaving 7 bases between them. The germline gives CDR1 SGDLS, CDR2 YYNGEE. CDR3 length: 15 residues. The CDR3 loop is CASSVTGSNTGELFF. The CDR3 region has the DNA TGTGCCAGCAGCGTAACGGGTTCGAACACCGGGGAGCTGTTTTTT.

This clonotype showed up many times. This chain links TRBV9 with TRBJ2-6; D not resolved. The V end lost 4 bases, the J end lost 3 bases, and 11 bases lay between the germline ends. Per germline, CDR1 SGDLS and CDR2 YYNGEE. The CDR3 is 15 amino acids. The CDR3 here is CASSPPRGGANVLTF. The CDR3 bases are TGTGCCAGCAGCCCCCCCCGAGGTGGGGCCAACGTCCTGACTTTC.

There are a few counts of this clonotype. The CDR3 coding sequence is TGTGCCAGCAGCGTGGGACTAGCGGGCCTCAATGAGCAGTTCTTC. As protein: CASSVGLAGLNEQFF. The genes are TRBV9 and TRBJ2-1; 12 bases are shared with TRBD2. The CDR3 loop spans 15 amino acids. Trimming removed 2 bases from V and 6 bases from J; junction bases left unmatched: 3. Germline CDR1 is SGDLS and CDR2 is YYNGEE. Full variable domain (rest looked up from reference TRBV9 and TRBJ2-1): DSGVTQTPKHLITATGQRVTLRCSPRSGDLSVYWYQQSLDQGLQFLIQYYNGEERAKGNILERFSAQQFPDLHSELNLSSLELGDSALYFCASSVGLAGLNEQFFGPGTRLTVL.

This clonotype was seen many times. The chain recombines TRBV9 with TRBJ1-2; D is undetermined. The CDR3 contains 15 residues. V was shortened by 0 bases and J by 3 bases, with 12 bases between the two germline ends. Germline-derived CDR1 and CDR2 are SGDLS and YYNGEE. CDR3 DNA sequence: TGTGCCAGCAGCGTAGATATAGGCCCCGACTATGGCTACACCTTC. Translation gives CASSVDIGPDYGYTF.

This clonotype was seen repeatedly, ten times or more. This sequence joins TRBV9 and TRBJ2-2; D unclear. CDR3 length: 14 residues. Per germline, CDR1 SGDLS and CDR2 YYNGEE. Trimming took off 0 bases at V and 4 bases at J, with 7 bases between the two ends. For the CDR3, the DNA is TGTGCCAGCAGCGTAGGTAGCCCCACCGGGGAGCTGTTTTTT. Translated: CASSVGSPTGELFF.

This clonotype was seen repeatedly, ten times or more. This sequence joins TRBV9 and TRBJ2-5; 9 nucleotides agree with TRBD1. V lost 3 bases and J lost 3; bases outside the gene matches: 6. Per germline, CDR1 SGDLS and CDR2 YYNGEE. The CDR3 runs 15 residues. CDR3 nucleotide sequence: TGTGCCAGCAGCGGTACGGGACAGGGTAAAGAGACCCAGTACTTC. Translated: CASSGTGQGKETQYF.

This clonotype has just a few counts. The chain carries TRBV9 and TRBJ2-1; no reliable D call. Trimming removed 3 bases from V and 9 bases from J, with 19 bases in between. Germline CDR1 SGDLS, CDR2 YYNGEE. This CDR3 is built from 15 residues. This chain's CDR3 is CASSAEPTARIEQFF. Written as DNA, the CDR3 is TGTGCCAGCAGCGCAGAGCCCACGGCTCGCATTGAGCAGTTCTTC.

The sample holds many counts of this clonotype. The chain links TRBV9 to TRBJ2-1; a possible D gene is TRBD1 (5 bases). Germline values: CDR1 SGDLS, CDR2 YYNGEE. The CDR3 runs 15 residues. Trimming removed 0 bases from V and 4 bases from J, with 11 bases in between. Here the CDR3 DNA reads TGTGCCAGCAGCGTAGCTACCCAGGGTTACAATGAGCAGTTCTTC. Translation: CASSVATQGYNEQFF.

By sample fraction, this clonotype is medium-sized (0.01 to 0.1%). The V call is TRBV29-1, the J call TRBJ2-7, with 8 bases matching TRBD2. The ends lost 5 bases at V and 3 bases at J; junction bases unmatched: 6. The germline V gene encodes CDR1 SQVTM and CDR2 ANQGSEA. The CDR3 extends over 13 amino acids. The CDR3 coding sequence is TGCAGCGTTCCGAGGACTAGCAGCTACGAGCAGTACGTC. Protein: CSVPRTSSYEQYV.

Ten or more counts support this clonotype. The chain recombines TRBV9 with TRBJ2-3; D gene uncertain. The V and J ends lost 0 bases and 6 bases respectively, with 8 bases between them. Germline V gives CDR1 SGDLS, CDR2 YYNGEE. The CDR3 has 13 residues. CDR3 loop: CASSVDMRDTQYF. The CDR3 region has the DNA TGTGCCAGCAGCGTAGATATGAGGGATACGCAGTATTTT.

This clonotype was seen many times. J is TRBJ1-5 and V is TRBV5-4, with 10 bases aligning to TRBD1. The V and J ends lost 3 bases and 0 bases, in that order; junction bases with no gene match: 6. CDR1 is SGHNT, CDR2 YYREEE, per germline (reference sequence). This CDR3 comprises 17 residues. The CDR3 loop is CASSSGQGKYSNQPQHF. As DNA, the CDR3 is TGTGCCAGCAGCTCGGGACAGGGGAAATATAGCAATCAGCCCCAGCATTTT.